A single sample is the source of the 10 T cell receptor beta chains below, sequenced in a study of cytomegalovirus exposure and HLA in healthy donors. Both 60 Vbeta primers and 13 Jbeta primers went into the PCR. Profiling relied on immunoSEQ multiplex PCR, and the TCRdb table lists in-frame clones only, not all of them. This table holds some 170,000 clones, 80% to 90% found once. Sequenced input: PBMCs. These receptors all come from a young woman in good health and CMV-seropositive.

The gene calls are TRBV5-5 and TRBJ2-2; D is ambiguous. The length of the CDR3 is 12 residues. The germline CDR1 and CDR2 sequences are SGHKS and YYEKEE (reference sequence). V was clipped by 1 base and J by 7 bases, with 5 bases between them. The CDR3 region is CASSLLSGELFF. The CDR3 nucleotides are TGTGCCAGCAGCTTGCTGAGCGGGGAGCTGTTTTTT.

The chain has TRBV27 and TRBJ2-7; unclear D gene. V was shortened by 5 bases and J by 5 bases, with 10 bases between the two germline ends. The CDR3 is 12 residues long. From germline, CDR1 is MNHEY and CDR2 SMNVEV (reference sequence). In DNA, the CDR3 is TGTGCCAGCAGTCGACCAGGCGACGAGCAGTACTTC. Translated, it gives CASSRPGDEQYF.

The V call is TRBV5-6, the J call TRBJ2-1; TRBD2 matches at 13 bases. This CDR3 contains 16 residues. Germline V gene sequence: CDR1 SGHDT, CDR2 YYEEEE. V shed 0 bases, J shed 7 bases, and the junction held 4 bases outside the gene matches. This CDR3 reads CASSLVLAGGRNEQFF. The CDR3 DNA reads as TGTGCCAGCAGCTTGGTACTAGCGGGGGGGCGAAATGAGCAGTTCTTC. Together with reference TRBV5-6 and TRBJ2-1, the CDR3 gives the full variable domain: DAGVTQSPTHLIKTRGQQVTLRCSPKSGHDTVSWYQQALGQGPQFIFQYYEEEERQRGNFPDRFSGHQFPNYSSELNVNALLLGDSALYLCASSLVLAGGRNEQFFGPGTRLTVL.

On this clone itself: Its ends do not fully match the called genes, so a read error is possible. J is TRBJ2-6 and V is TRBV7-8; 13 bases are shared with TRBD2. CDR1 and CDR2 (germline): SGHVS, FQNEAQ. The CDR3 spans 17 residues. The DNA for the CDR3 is TGTGCCAGCAGCGCACTAGCGGGGGGGACTGGGGCCAACGGCCTGACTTTC. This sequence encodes CASSALAGGTGANGLTF.

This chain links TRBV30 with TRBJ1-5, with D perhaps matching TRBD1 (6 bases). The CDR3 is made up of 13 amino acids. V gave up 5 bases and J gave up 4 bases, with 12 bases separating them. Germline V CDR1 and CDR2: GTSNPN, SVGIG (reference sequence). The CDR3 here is CAWGGGANQPQHF. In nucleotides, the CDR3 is TGTGCCTGGGGCGGGGGGGCGAATCAGCCCCAGCATTTT.

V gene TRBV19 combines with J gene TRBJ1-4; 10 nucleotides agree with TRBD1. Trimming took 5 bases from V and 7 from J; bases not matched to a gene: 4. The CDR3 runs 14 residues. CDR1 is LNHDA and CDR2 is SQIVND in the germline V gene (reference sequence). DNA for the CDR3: TGTGCCAGTAGTCCGACAGGGGGCGGTGAAAAACTGTTTTTT. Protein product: CASSPTGGGEKLFF. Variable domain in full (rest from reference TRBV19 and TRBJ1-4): DGGITQSPKYLFRKEGQNVTLSCEQNLNHDAMYWYRQDPGQGLRLIYYSQIVNDFQKGDIAEGYSVSREKKESFPLTVTSAQKNPTAFYLCASSPTGGGEKLFFGSGTQLSVL.

CDR3 protein: CASSTLGQAQRELFF. The CDR3 nucleotides read TGTGCCAGCAGCACCCTAGGACAGGCGCAGAGAGAGCTGTTTTTT. This chain connects TRBV7-9 to TRBJ2-2, with 7 positions matching TRBD1. CDR1 and CDR2 (germline): SEHNR, FQNEAQ (reference sequence). V gave up 5 bases and J gave up 11 bases; unmatched junction bases: 14. This CDR3 contains 15 residues.

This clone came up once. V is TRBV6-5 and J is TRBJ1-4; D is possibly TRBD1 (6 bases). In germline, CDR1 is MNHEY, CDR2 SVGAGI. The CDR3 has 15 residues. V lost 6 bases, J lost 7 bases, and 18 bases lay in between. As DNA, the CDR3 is TGTGCCAGCAGGTCACCCCCGGGGGGCGGTGAAAAACTGTTTTTT. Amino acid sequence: CASRSPPGGGEKLFF.

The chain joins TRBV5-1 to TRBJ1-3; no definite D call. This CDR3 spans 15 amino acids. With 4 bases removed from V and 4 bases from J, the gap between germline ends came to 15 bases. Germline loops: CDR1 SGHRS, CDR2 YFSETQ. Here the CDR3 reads CASSDPPGSGNTIYF. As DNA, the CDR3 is TGCGCCAGCAGCGATCCCCCGGGGTCCGGAAACACCATATATTTT.

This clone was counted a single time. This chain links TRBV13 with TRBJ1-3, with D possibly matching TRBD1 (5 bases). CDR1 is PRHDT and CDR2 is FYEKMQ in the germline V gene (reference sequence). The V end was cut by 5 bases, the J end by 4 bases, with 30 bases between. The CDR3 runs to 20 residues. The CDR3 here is CASSPRRGAAAFLLGNTIYF. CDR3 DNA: TGTGCCAGCAGCCCACGTCGTGGGGCAGCCGCTTTCCTTCTCGGAAACACCATATATTTT.